The 7 T cell receptor beta chains listed next were all sequenced from one sample in a study of T-cell reconstitution after alpha-beta-depleted transplantation in children. The study's findings and limits: Most T-cell counts and diversity one year after the transplant came from T cells that were newly produced.

Unique molecular identifiers were used to barcode this TCRbeta library. TCRdb analysed the PCR reads with MiXCR anew, one entry per CDR3 protein. There are fewer than 350,000 distinct CDR3 sequences in the sample; roughly 7.8% occur only once, and approximately 9.6% lies in the top ten. Their antigens are not known. Specimen: peripheral blood, collected 360 days after TCRalphabeta/CD19-depleted stem cell transplant. These receptors all come from a female patient between 2 and 15 years old who had a stem cell transplant for Fanconi anemia, so the T cells may come from the graft donor.

This clonotype was seen at least ten times. The rearrangement uses TRBV12-3 or TRBV12-4 and TRBJ2-2; D unclear. V shed 0 bases and J shed 2 bases, with 7 bases lying between them. This CDR3 comprises 15 residues. CDR3 in DNA: TGTGCCAGCAGTTTAGCGAAGGGCAACACCGGGGAGCTGTTTTTT. It codes for CASSLAKGNTGELFF.

Only a few counts were recorded for this clonotype. The chain couples TRBV4-3 to TRBJ1-6; D may be TRBD1 (5 bases). CDR3 length: 17 amino acids. Trimming cost V 0 bases and J 3 bases, with 12 bases left between them. From germline, CDR1 is LGHNA and CDR2 YSLEER. In nucleotides, the CDR3 is TGCGCCAGCAGCCAAGATAACAGGCAGTACTATAATTCACCCCTCCACTTT. It encodes CASSQDNRQYYNSPLHF.

V usage is TRBV27 and J usage is TRBJ1-2, with no clear D. V dropped 4 bases and J dropped 2 bases, with 11 bases sitting between them. CDR3 length: 14 amino acids. CDR1 MNHEY and CDR2 SMNVEV come from the germline V gene (reference sequence). The CDR3: CASSSATLNYGYTF. In DNA, the CDR3 is TGTGCCAGCAGTTCCGCCACTCTAAACTATGGCTACACCTTC.

This clonotype was detected a few times. The chain uses TRBV10-3 and TRBJ1-2; 11 bases align to TRBD1. The CDR3 runs to 15 residues. V lost 3 bases and J lost 6; bases outside the gene matches: 6. Germline CDR1 reads ENHRY; CDR2 reads SYGVKD. CDR3 sequence (DNA): TGTGCCATCAGTGACCCCGGACAGGGGGCGGATGGCTACACCTTC. Protein sequence: CAISDPGQGADGYTF.

This clonotype was found many times. The chain combines TRBV5-1 with TRBJ2-3; D perhaps matches TRBD2 (5 bases). The CDR3 loop spans 17 amino acids. Germline lookup yields CDR1 SGHRS and CDR2 YFSETQ. Trimming left V 0 bases short and J 1 base short, with 15 bases between. The CDR3 protein is CASSLAVRVSGTDTQYF. CDR3 in DNA: TGCGCCAGCAGCTTGGCCGTAAGGGTTAGCGGCACAGATACGCAGTATTTT.

This clonotype was recorded at least ten times. This chain joins TRBV10-3 and TRBJ1-2; D is unclear. Trimming stripped 7 bases from V and 4 bases from J, with 16 bases between. The CDR3 consists of 14 residues. CDR1 ENHRY and CDR2 SYGVKD come from the germline V gene. DNA of the CDR3: TGTGCCATCACCGAGTGGGGAGAGAGCTATGGCTACACCTTC. The encoded protein is CAITEWGESYGYTF.

Concerning this clonotype: Just one base apart from a much larger clone, this may be a read error. V gene TRBV12-3 or TRBV12-4 combines with J gene TRBJ2-1; 10 bases line up with TRBD1. Trimming removed 6 bases from V and 3 bases from J; junction bases left unmatched: 5. This CDR3 region has 15 residues. The CDR3 region is CASSTGDRGYNEQFF. The CDR3 DNA reads as TGTGCCAGCAGCACGGGGGACAGGGGCTACAATGAGCAGTTCTTC.